A selection of T cell receptor beta chains follows, all from one sample in a study of T cell responses to AZD1222 COVID-19 vaccine. Generated by immunoSEQ multiplex PCR, the TCRdb table keeps only in-frame clones and is missing some. The data contain roughly 130,000 clones, roughly 93% of them singletons. The starting material was peripheral blood, obtained on day 0 of AZD1222 vaccination. The receptors come from an adult in good health. Each CDR3 is given with its conserved first and last residue. The D gene is left open where the match is weak. Expanded clones get a size class; other rows say once, few or many, or leave the size out.

TRBV9	.	TRBJ2-1	.	11	TGTGCCAGCAGCTCTCGGGACATACAGTTCTTC	CASSSRDIQFF
TRBV5-1	TRBD2	TRBJ2-5	once	15	TGCGCCAGCAGTCCTGGGAGGGAACTAGAAGAGACCCAGTACTTC	CASSPGRELEETQYF
TRBV7-2	.	TRBJ1-1	.	14	TGTGCCAGCAGCCAGGGCCCGATGAACACTGAAGCTTTCTTT	CASSQGPMNTEAFF
TRBV6-5	.	TRBJ2-7	.	15	TGTGCCAGCATCTCGGGTTGGGGGGTTAACTACGAGCAGTACTTC	CASISGWGVNYEQYF
TRBV28	.	TRBJ1-4	few	13	TGTGCCAGCAGTCCCCTAAGGAATGAAAAACTGTTTTTT	CASSPLRNEKLFF
TRBV7-8	.	TRBJ1-6	.	13	TGTGCCAGCAGCTGGATCGGTAATTCACCCCTCCACTTT	CASSWIGNSPLHF
TRBV5-1	.	TRBJ1-1	.	14	TGCGCCAGCAGCTTGGGCGGGATGAACACTGAAGCTTTCTTT	CASSLGGMNTEAFF
TRBV11-1	.	TRBJ1-6	.	15	TGTGCCAGCAGCTTAATGGCGGGCATGGATTCACCCCTCCACTTT	CASSLMAGMDSPLHF
TRBV29-1	.	TRBJ2-5	.	13	TGCAGCGTTGAAGTCATCCTCCAAGAGACCCAGTACTTC	CSVEVILQETQYF
TRBV2	.	TRBJ1-2	.	13	TGTGCCAGCAGTGAGTCCCATTCCAATGGCTACACCTTC	CASSESHSNGYTF
TRBV7-2	TRBD2	TRBJ2-3	.	17	TGTGCCAGCAGCTTCGCCCCGACTAGCGGGGGACAAGATACGCAGTATTTT	CASSFAPTSGGQDTQYF
TRBV4-3	.	TRBJ1-4	.	14	TGCGCCAGCAGCCAAGATCCAACTAATGAAAAACTGTTTTTT	CASSQDPTNEKLFF
TRBV19	TRBD1	TRBJ1-2	.	14	TGTGCCAGTGTGGCTAAACAGGGGGGCTATGGCTACACCTTC	CASVAKQGGYGYTF
TRBV21-1	.	TRBJ1-4	.	17	TGTGCCAGCAGCAAAAAGGGACAGGGGATAACTAATGAAAAACTGTTTTTT	CASSKKGQGITNEKLFF
TRBV19	.	TRBJ1-1	.	14	TGTGCCAGTAGTATTTTGGGGGGCGCGGATGAAGCTTTCTTT	CASSILGGADEAFF
TRBV5-6	TRBD1	TRBJ2-3	.	16	TGTGCCAGCAGTTATTACGACAGGGGGCCGTGGGATACGCAGTATTTT	CASSYYDRGPWDTQYF
TRBV7-2	.	TRBJ1-1	.	15	TGTGCCAGCAGCTTTTCCGGGACTGGGAACACTGAAGCTTTCTTT	CASSFSGTGNTEAFF
TRBV19	TRBD1	TRBJ2-7	.	15	TGTGCCAGTAGCCCTCCGGACAGGGGGCGCTACGAGCAGTACTTC	CASSPPDRGRYEQYF
TRBV2	.	TRBJ1-1	.	14	TGTGCCAGCAGGGAGAGGGGGAGGAACACTGAAGCTTTCTTT	CASRERGRNTEAFF
TRBV28	.	TRBJ2-1	.	15	TGTGCCAGCAGGCCTCTAGCGCACTCCTACAATGAGCAGTTCTTC	CASRPLAHSYNEQFF
TRBV7-9	TRBD1	TRBJ2-5	few	15	TGTGCCACCCAGACAGGGGGCCCCGGTCCAGAGACCCAGTACTTC	CATQTGGPGPETQYF
TRBV6-4	.	TRBJ1-1	.	11	TGTGCCAGCAGTGATGGAGCGTCAGCTTTCTTT	CASSDGASAFF
TRBV3-1/TRBV3-2	.	TRBJ1-5	.	15	TGTGCCAGCAGCCAAGTTCCCGGGTTGGCTCAGCCCCAGCATTTT	CASSQVPGLAQPQHF
TRBV6-2/TRBV6-3	.	TRBJ1-5	.	15	TGTGCCAGCAGTTACCGGTGGGGCGACGATCAGCCCCAGCATTTT	CASSYRWGDDQPQHF
TRBV10-2	TRBD1	TRBJ1-2	once	13	TGCGCCAGCAGTTCAGGGGGTCTTGATGGCTACACCTTC	CASSSGGLDGYTF
TRBV19	.	TRBJ1-1	.	12	TGTGCCAGTAGTATCGGGGGCCCCGAGGCTTTCTTT	CASSIGGPEAFF
TRBV24-1	TRBD1	TRBJ2-1	.	19	TGTGCCACCAGTGACCCGGGCCGCCCCGGGACAGGCTCCTACAATGAGCAGTTCTTC	CATSDPGRPGTGSYNEQFF
TRBV2	.	TRBJ1-2	.	13	TGTGCCAGCAGCCCCGACATGGTAGGAGGCTACACCTTC	CASSPDMVGGYTF
TRBV11-2	.	TRBJ1-2	.	15	TGTGCCAGCACGGCAGTTAGGGACGATATCTATGGCTACACCTTC	CASTAVRDDIYGYTF
TRBV3-1/TRBV3-2	TRBD2	TRBJ2-7	.	17	TGTGCCAGCAGCCAAGTATTGCCCGTAGCGGGGGGGCGCGAGCAGTACTTC	CASSQVLPVAGGREQYF
TRBV3-1/TRBV3-2	.	TRBJ1-5	.	13	TGTGCCAGCAGCCCTCAGGGGTATCAGCCCCAGCATTTT	CASSPQGYQPQHF
TRBV27	TRBD1	TRBJ1-2	.	18	TGTGCCAGCAGCCAACTAAGGACAGGGTTGGGCATAAACTATGGCTACACCTTC	CASSQLRTGLGINYGYTF
TRBV18	.	TRBJ1-2	.	14	TGTGCCAGCTCACCACCGGGGAGGGCCTATGGCTACACCTTC	CASSPPGRAYGYTF
TRBV27	.	TRBJ2-4	.	17	TGTGCCAGCAGTTTATCGCAGGGGCGGGGTGCCAAAAACATTCAGTACTTC	CASSLSQGRGAKNIQYF
TRBV9	TRBD2	TRBJ2-3	.	16	TGTGCCAGCAGCTTCGGACTAGCGGGAGGTAAAGATACGCAGTATTTT	CASSFGLAGGKDTQYF
TRBV27	.	TRBJ1-2	.	17	TGTGCCAGCAGTTTATCGTACAGGCACCGAGGAGGGGATACTGACACCTTC	CASSLSYRHRGGDTDTF
TRBV27	.	TRBJ2-6	.	19	TGTGCCAGCAGTGAAAGGGCTGCCATAATAGGCTCTGGGGCCAACGTCCTGACTTTC	CASSERAAIIGSGANVLTF
TRBV16	.	TRBJ1-1	.	11	TGTGCCAGCAGCCGATGGGAGGAAGCTTTCTTT	CASSRWEEAFF
TRBV9	.	TRBJ2-2	.	13	TGTGCCAGCAGCCCGCCGCGCACCGGGGAGCTGTTTTTT	CASSPPRTGELFF
TRBV6-6	TRBD1	TRBJ2-1	.	14	TGTGCCAGCAGGTCCACAGGGGCCTACAATGAGCAGTTCTTC	CASRSTGAYNEQFF
TRBV5-1	TRBD2	TRBJ2-3	.	17	TGCGCCAGCAGCTTTGTAGCGGGGGGGCCGGGAGCAGATACGCAGTATTTT	CASSFVAGGPGADTQYF
TRBV18	.	TRBJ2-1	.	14	TGTGCCAGCTCACCACCGGGAACCCACAATGAGCAGTTCTTC	CASSPPGTHNEQFF